The 2 T cell receptor beta chains below were found in one sample sequenced in a study of regulatory T cells in long-lasting Graves disease. The time point was: newly diagnosed GD, antithyroid drugs for less than 3 months. From PBMCs, RNA was extracted and then used to make the TCR library. Combining iRepertoire HTBI primers with Arm-PCR of CDR3 regions, the authors built TCR beta libraries. Each CDR3 protein is one row after TCRdb ran MiXCR on the multiplex PCR reads. The data show 530,000 or so distinct CDR3 sequences, 15% to 20% seen once. These sequences were also reported in another study, on T cells in Graves' hyperthyroidism and ophthalmopathy.

The input for sequencing was peripheral blood mononuclear cells (PBMCs), taken at new diagnosis, from a patient treated with antithyroid drugs. The origin of the receptors is a young man with Graves disease.

Many counts were recorded for this clonotype. The chain carries TRBV2 and TRBJ2-3; D may be TRBD1 (6 bases). V shed 3 bases and J shed 7 bases, with 14 bases lying between them. The germline V gene has CDR1 SNHLY and CDR2 FYNNEI. The CDR3 loop spans 14 amino acids. The CDR3 nucleotides are TGTGCCAGCAGTGAGGGGCAGGGGTTGAATACGCAGTATTTT. Its protein is CASSEGQGLNTQYF.

This clonotype was seen a handful of times. The V gene is TRBV7-2, the J gene TRBJ2-7; TRBD1 matches at 9 bases. V lost 4 bases, J lost 2 bases, and 3 bases stayed unmatched. Germline CDR1 SGHTA, CDR2 FQGNSA. The CDR3 length is 14 residues. The CDR3: CASSWDRDPYEQYF. For the CDR3, the DNA is TGTGCCAGCAGCTGGGACAGGGACCCCTACGAGCAGTACTTC.